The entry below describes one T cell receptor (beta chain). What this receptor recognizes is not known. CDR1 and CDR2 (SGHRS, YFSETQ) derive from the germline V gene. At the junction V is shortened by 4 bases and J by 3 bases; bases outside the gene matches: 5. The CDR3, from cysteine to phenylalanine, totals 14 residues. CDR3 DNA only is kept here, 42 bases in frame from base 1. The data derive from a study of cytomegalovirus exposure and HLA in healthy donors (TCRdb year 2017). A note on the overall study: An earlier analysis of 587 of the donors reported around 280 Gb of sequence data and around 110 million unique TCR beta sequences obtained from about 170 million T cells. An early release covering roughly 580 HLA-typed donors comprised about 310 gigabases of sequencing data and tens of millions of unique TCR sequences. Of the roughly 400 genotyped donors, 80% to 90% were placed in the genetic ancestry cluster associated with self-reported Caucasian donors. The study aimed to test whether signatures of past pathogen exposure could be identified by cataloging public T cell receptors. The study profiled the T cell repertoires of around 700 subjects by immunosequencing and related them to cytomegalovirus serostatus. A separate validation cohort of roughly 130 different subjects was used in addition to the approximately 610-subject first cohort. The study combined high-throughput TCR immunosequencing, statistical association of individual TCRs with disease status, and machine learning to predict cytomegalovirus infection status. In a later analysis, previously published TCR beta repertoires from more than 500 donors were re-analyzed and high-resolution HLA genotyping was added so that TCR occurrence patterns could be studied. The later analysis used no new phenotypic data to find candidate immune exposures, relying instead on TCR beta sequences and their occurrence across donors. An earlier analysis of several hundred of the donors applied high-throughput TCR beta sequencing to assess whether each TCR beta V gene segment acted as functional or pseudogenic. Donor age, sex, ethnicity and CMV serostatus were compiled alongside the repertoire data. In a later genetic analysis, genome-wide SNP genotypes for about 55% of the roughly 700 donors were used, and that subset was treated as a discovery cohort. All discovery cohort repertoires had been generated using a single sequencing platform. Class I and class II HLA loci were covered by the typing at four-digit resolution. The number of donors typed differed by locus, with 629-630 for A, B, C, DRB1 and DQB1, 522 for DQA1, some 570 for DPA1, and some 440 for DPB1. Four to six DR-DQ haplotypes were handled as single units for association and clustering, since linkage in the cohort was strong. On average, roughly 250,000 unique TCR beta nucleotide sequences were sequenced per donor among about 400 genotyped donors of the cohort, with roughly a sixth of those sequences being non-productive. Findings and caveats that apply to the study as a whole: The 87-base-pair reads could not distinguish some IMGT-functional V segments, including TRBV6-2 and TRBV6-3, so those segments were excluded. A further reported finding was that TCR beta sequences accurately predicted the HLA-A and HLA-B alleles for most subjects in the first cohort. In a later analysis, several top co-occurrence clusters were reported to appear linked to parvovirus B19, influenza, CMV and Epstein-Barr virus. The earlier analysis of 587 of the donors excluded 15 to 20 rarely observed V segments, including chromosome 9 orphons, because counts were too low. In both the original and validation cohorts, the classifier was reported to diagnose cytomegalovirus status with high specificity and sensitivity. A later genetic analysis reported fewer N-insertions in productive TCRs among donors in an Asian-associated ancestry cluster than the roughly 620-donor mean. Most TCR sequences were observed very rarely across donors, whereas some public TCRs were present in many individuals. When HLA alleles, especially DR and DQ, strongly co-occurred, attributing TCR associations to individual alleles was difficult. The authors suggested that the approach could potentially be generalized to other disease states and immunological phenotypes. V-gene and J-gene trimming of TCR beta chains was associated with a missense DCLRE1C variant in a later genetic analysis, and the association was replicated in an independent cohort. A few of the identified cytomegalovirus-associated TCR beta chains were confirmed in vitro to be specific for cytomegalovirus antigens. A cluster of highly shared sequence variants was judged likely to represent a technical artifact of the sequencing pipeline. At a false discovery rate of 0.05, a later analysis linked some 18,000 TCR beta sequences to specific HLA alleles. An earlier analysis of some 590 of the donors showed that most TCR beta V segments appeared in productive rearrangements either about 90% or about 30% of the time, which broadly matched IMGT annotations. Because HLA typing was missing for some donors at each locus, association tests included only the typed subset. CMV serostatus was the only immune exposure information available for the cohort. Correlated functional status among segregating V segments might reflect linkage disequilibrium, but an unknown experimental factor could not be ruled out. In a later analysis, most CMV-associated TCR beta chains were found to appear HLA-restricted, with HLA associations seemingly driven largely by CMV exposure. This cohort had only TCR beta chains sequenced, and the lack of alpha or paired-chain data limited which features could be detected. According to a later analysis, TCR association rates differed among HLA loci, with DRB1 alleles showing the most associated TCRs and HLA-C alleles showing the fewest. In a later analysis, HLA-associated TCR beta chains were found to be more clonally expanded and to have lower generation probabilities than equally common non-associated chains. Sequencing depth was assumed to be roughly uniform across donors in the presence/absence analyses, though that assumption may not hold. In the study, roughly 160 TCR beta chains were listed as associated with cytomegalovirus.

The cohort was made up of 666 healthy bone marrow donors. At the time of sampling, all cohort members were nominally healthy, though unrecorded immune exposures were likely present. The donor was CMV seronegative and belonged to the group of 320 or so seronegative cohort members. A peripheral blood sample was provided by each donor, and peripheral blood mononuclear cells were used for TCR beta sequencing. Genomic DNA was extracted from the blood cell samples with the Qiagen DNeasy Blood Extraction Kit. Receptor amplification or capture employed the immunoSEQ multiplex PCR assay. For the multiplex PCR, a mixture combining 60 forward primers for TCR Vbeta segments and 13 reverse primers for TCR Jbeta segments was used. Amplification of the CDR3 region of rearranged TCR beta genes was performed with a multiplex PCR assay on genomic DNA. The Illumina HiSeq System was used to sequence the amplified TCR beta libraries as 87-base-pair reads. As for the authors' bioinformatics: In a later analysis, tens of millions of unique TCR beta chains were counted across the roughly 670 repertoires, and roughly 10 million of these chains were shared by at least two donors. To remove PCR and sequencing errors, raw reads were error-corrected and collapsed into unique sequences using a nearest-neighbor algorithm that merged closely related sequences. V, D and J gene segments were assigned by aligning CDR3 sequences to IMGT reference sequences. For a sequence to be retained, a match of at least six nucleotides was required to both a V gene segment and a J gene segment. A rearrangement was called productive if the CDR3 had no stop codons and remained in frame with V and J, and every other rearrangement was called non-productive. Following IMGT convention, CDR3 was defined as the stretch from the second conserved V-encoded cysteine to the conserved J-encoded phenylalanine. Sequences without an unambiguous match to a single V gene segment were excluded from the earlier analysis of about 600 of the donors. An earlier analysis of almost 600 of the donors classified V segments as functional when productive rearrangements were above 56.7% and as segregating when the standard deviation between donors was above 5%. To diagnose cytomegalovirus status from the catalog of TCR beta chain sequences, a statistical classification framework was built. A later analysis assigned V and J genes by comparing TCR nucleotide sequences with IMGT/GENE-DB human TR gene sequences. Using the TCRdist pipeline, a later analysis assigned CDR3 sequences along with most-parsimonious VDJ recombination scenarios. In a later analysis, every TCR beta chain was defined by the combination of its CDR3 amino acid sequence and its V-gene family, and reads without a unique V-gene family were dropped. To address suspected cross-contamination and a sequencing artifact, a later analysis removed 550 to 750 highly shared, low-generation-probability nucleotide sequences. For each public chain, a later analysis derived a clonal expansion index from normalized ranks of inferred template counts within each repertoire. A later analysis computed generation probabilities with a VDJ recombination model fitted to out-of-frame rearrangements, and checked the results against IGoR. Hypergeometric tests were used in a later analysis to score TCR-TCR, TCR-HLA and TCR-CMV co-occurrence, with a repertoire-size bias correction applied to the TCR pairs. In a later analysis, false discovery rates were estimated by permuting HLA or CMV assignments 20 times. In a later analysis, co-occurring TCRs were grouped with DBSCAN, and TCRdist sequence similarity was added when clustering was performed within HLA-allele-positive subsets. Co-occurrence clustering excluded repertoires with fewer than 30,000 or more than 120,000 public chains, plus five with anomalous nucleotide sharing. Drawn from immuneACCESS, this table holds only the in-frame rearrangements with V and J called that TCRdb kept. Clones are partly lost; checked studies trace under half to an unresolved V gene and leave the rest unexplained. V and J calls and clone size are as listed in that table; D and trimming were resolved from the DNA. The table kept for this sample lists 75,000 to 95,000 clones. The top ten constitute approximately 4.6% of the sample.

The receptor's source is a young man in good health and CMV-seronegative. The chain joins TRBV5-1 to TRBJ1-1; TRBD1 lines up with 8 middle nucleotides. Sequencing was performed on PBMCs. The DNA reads TGCGCCAGCAGCGTCGGGACAGGACACACTGAAGCTTTCTTT. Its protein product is CASSVGTGHTEAFF.